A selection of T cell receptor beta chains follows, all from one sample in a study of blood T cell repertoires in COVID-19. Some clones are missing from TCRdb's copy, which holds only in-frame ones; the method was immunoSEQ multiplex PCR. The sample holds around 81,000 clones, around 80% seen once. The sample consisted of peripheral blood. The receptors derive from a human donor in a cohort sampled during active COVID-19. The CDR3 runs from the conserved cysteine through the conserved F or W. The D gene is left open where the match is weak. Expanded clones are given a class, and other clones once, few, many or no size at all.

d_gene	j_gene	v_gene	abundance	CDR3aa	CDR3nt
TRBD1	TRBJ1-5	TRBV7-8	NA	CASSLDRGRNQPQHF	TGTGCCAGCAGCTTAGACAGGGGGCGGAATCAGCCCCAGCATTTT
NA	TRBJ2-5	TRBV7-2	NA	CASSLARGTQYF	TGTGCCAGCAGCTTAGCCAGGGGGACCCAGTACTTC
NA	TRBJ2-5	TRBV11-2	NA	CASSFIGGLVQETQYF	TGTGCCAGCAGCTTCATAGGAGGGTTGGTGCAGGAGACCCAGTACTTC
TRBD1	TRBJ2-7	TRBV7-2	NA	CASSHDRGRKYEQYF	TGTGCCAGCAGCCACGACAGGGGGAGAAAGTACGAGCAGTACTTC
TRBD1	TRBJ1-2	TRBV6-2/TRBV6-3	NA	CASSFRDRGLYGYTF	TGTGCCAGCAGCTTCCGGGACAGGGGACTCTATGGCTACACCTTC
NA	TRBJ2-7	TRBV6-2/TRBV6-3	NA	CASSPPGKGATYEQYF	TGTGCCAGCAGTCCACCAGGGAAAGGGGCGACCTACGAGCAGTACTTC
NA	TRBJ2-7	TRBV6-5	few	CASHGVAYEQYF	TGTGCCAGTCACGGGGTGGCCTACGAGCAGTACTTC
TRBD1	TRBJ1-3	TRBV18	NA	CASSPEARGLGNTIYF	TGTGCCAGCTCACCGGAGGCAAGGGGGCTTGGAAACACCATATATTTT
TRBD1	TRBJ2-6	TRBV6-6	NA	CASSRGQGTGANVLTF	TGTGCCAGCAGCCGGGGACAGGGGACTGGGGCCAACGTCCTGACTTTC
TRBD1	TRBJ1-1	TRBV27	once	CASSLSRWRQGRHTEAFF	TGTGCCAGCAGTTTATCAAGATGGAGACAGGGGAGGCACACTGAAGCTTTCTTT
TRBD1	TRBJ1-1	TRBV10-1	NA	CASSTGTGGENTEAFF	TGCGCCAGCAGTACCGGGACAGGGGGCGAAAACACTGAAGCTTTCTTT
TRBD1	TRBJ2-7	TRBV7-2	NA	CASSSRDRAYEQYF	TGTGCCAGCAGCAGTCGGGACAGGGCCTACGAGCAGTACTTC
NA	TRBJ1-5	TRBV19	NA	CASSISLKTAISNQPQHF	TGTGCCAGTAGTATTAGTCTAAAGACAGCTATTAGCAATCAGCCCCAGCATTTT
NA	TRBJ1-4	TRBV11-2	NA	CASSSFSGLREKLFF	TGTGCCAGCAGCTCTTTTTCGGGGTTAAGGGAAAAACTGTTTTTT
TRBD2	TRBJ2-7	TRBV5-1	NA	CASSREGGGPYEQYF	TGCGCCAGCAGCCGGGAGGGCGGGGGGCCCTACGAGCAGTACTTC
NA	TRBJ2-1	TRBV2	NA	CASSVKQGNEQFF	TGTGCCAGCAGTGTTAAACAGGGCAATGAGCAGTTCTTC
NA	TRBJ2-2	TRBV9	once	CASSVDGRDTGELFF	TGTGCCAGCAGCGTAGACGGGAGAGATACCGGGGAGCTGTTTTTT
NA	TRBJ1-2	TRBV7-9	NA	CASSLGGGGTNYGYTF	TGTGCCAGCAGCTTAGGAGGGGGAGGGACTAACTATGGCTACACCTTC
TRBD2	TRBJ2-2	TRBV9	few	CASSPGGTSGGAQAGELFF	TGTGCCAGCAGCCCTGGTGGGACTAGCGGGGGGGCTCAGGCCGGGGAGCTGTTTTTT
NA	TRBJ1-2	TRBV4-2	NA	CASSQETENYGYTF	TGTGCCAGCAGCCAAGAAACAGAGAACTATGGCTACACCTTC
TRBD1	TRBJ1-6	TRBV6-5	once	CATDRDRASPLHF	TGTGCCACCGACCGGGACAGGGCTTCACCCCTCCACTTT
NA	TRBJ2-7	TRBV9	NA	CASSRGSYEQYF	TGTGCCAGCAGCCGAGGCTCCTACGAGCAGTACTTC
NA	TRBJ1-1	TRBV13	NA	CASSLANTEAFF	TGTGCCAGCAGCCTGGCGAACACTGAAGCTTTCTTT
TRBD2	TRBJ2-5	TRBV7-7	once	CASSWTRKETQYF	TGTGCTAGCAGCTGGACTAGAAAAGAGACCCAGTACTTC
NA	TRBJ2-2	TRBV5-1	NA	CASSLAGAVGELFF	TGCGCCAGCAGCTTGGCTGGGGCCGTCGGGGAGCTGTTTTTT
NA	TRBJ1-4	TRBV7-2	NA	CASSEGVGPKGQKLFF	TGTGCCAGCAGCGAGGGGGTGGGACCCAAGGGCCAAAAACTGTTTTTT
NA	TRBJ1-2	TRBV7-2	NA	CASSPWDKPGYGYTF	TGTGCCAGCAGCCCCTGGGACAAACCTGGGTATGGCTACACCTTC
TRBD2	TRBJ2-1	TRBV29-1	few	CSVGGGLAGNNEQFF	TGCAGCGTTGGGGGCGGACTAGCGGGAAACAATGAGCAGTTCTTC
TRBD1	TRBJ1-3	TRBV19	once	CASSIGISGTGGNTIYF	TGTGCCAGTAGTATAGGAATATCCGGGACAGGGGGAAACACCATATATTTT
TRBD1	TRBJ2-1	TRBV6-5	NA	CASRYSGQGYNEQFF	TGTGCCAGCAGGTACTCGGGACAGGGCTACAATGAGCAGTTCTTC
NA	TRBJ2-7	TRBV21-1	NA	CASSKAHGDRGSHEQYF	TGTGCCAGCAGCAAAGCGCACGGGGACAGGGGATCCCACGAGCAGTACTTC
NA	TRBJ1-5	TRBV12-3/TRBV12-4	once	CASSPQGLQPQHF	TGTGCCAGCAGTCCTCAGGGATTACAGCCCCAGCATTTT
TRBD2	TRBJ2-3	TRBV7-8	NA	CASSLGASGSWSDTQYF	TGTGCCAGCAGCTTAGGGGCTAGCGGGAGTTGGTCAGATACGCAGTATTTT
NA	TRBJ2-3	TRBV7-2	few	CASSPLPGRQTDTQYF	TGTGCCAGCAGCCCACTGCCGGGTCGACAGACAGATACGCAGTATTTT
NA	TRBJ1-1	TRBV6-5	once	CASSYEPGVRNTEAFF	TGTGCCAGCAGTTACGAGCCAGGGGTCAGAAACACTGAAGCTTTCTTT
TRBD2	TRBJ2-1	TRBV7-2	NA	CASSLERGGKSSEQFF	TGTGCCAGCAGCTTGGAACGGGGGGGTAAGTCGTCTGAGCAGTTCTTC
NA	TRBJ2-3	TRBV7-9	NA	CASSLASSGTDTQYF	TGTGCCAGCAGCTTAGCGAGTTCCGGCACAGATACGCAGTATTTT
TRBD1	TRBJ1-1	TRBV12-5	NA	CASGPRGILSEAFF	TGTGCTAGTGGCCCCAGGGGGATCCTTTCTGAAGCTTTCTTT
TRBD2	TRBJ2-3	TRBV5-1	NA	CASNLAGGLDTQYF	TGCGCCAGCAACTTAGCGGGAGGGCTTGATACGCAGTATTTT
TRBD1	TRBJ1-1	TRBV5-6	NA	CASSLVQGANTEAFF	TGTGCCAGCAGCTTGGTCCAGGGGGCGAACACTGAAGCTTTCTTT
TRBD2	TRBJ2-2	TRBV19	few	CASASGTSGNTGELFF	TGTGCCAGTGCCTCGGGGACTAGCGGTAACACCGGGGAGCTGTTTTTT
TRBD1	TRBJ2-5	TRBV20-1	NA	CSASLGGVGETQYF	TGCAGTGCTAGTCTAGGGGGCGTGGGAGAGACCCAGTACTTC
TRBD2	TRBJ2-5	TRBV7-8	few	CASSLAGRAGGETQYF	TGTGCCAGCAGCTTAGCCGGGAGGGCCGGGGGAGAGACCCAGTACTTC
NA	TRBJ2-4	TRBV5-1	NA	CASSLSGRGENIQYF	TGCGCCAGCAGCTTGTCCGGTCGTGGTGAAAACATTCAGTACTTC